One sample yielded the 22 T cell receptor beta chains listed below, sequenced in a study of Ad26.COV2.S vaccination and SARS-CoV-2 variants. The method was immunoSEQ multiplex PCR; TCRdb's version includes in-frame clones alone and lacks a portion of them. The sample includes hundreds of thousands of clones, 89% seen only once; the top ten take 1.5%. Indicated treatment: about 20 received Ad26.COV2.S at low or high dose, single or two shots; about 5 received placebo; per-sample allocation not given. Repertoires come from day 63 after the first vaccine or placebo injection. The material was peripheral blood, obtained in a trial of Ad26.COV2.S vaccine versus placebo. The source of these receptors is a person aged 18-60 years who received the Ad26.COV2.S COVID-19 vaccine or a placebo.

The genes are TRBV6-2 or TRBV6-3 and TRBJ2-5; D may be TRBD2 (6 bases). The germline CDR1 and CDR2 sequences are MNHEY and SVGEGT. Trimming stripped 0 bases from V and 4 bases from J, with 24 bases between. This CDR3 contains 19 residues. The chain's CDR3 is CASSYSMNARDWDPETQYF. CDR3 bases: TGTGCCAGCAGTTACTCGATGAACGCTCGGGACTGGGACCCAGAGACCCAGTACTTC.

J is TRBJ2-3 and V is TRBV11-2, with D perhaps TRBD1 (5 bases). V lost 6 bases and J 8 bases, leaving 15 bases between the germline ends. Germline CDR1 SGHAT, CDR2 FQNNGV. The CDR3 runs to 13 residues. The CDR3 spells CASSSPGAATQYF. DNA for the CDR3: TGTGCCAGCAGTTCCCCTGGGGCGGCTACGCAGTATTTT.

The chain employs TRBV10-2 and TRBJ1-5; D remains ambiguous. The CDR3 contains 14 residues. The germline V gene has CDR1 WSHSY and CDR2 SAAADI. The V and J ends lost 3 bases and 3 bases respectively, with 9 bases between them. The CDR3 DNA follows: TGCGCCAGCAGTGAAGGGTGGATCAATCAGCCCCAGCATTTT. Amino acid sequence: CASSEGWINQPQHF.

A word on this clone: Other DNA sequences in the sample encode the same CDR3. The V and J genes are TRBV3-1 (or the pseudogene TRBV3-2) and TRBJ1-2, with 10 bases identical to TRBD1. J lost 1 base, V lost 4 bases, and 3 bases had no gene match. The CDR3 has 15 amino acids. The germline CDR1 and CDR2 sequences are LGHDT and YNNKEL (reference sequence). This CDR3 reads CASSPGTGDNYGYTF. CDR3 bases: TGTGCCAGCAGCCCCGGGACAGGGGATAACTATGGCTACACCTTC.

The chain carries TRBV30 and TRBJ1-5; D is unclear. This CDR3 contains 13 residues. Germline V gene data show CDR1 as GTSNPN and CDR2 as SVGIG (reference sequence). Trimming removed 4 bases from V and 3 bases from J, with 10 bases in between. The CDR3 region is CAWKPTVNQPQHF. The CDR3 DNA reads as TGTGCCTGGAAACCCACGGTCAATCAGCCCCAGCATTTT.

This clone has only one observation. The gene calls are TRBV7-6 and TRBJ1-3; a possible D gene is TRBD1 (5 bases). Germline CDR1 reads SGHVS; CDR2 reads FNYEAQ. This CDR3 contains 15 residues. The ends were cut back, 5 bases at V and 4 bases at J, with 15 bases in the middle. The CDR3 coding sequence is TGTGCCAGCAGCGCAATGAGACAGTACGGAAACACCATATATTTT. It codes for CASSAMRQYGNTIYF.

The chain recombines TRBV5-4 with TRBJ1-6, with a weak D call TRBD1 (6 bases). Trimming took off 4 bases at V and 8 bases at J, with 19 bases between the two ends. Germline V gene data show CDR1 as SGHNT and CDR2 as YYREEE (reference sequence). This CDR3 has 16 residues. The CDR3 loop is CASSLSGGSVYSPLHF. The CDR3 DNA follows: TGTGCCAGCAGCCTAAGTGGGGGCTCGGTATATTCACCCCTCCACTTT. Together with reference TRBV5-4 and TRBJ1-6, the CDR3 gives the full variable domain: ETGVTQSPTHLIKTRGQQVTLRCSSQSGHNTVSWYQQALGQGPQFIFQYYREEENGRGNFPPRFSGLQFPNYSSELNVNALELDDSALYLCASSLSGGSVYSPLHFGNGTRLTVT.

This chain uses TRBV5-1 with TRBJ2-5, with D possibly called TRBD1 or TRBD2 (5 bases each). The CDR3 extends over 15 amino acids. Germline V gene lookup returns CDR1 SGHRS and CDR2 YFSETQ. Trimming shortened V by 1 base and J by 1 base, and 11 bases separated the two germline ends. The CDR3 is CASSLFWGTQETQYF. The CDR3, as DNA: TGCGCCAGCAGCTTGTTTTGGGGGACCCAAGAGACCCAGTACTTC.

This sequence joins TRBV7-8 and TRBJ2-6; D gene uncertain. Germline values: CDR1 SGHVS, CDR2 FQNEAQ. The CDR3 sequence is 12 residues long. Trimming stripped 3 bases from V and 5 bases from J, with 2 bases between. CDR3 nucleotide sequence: TGTGCCAGCAGCTTCAGGGCCAACGTCCTGACTTTC. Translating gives CASSFRANVLTF.

Here the CDR3 reads CASSHRGGRQFF. The CDR3 coding sequence is TGTGCCAGCAGCCATAGGGGGGGCAGGCAGTTCTTC. The chain recombines TRBV3-1 (or the pseudogene TRBV3-2) with TRBJ2-1; maybe TRBD2 (7 bases). The germline V gene encodes CDR1 LGHDT and CDR2 YNNKEL (reference sequence). Trimming left V 3 bases short and J 12 bases short, with 12 bases between. This CDR3 has 12 residues.

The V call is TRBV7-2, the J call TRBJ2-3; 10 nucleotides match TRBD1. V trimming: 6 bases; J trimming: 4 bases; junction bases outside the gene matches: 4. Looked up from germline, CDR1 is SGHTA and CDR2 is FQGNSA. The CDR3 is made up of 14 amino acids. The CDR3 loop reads CASRRQGAADTQYF. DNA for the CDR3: TGTGCCAGCAGGCGACAGGGGGCGGCAGATACGCAGTATTTT.

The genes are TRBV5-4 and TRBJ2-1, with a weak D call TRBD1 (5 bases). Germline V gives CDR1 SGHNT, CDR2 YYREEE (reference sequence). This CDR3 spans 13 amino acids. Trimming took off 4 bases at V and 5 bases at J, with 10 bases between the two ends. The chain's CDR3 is CASSLGQDNEQFF. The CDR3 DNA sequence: TGTGCCAGCAGCCTGGGGCAGGACAATGAGCAGTTCTTC.

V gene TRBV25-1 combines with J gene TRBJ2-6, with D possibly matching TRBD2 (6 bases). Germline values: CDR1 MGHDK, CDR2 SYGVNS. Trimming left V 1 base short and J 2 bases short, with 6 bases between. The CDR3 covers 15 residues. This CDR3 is CASSEWEAGANVLTF. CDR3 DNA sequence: TGTGCCAGCAGTGAATGGGAGGCTGGGGCCAACGTCCTGACTTTC. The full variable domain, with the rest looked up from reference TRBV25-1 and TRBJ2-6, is EADIYQTPRYLVIGTGKKITLECSQTMGHDKMYWYQQDPGMELHLIHYSYGVNSTEKGDLSSESTVSRIRTEHFPLTLESARPSHTSQYLCASSEWEAGANVLTFGAGSRLTVL.

The CDR3, as DNA: TGTGCCAGCTCACCTGCGGCAGAGACGAACACCGGGGAGCTGTTTTTT. Translation gives CASSPAAETNTGELFF. This chain links TRBV18 with TRBJ2-2; unclear D gene. Germline V CDR1 and CDR2: KGHSH, LQKENI. CDR3 size: 16 residues. V was cut by 3 bases and J by 0 bases, with 11 bases left in between.

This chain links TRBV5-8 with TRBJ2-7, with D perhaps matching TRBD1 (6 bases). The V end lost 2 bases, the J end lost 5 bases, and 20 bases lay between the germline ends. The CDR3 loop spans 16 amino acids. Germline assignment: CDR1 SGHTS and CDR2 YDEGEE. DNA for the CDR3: TGTGCCAGCAGCTTCCCGCCCTACCGGGACAATAACGAGCAGTACTTC. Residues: CASSFPPYRDNNEQYF.

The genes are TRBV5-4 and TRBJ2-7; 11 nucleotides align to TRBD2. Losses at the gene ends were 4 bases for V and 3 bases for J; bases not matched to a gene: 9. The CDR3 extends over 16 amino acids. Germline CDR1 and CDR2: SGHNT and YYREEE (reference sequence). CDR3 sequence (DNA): TGTGCCAGCAGCCCATCCCTAGCGGGGGGAATCTACGAGCAGTACTTC. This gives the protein CASSPSLAGGIYEQYF.

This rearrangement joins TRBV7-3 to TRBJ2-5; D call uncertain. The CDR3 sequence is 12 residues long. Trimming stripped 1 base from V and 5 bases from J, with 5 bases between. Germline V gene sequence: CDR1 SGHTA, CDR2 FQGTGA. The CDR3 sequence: CASSLNGETQYF. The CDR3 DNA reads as TGTGCCAGCAGCTTAAATGGGGAGACCCAGTACTTC. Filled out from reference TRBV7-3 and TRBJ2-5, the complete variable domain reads GAGVSQTPSNKVTEKGKYVELRCDPISGHTALYWYRQSLGQGPEFLIYFQGTGAADDSGLPNDRFFAVRPEGSVSTLKIQRTERGDSAVYLCASSLNGETQYFGPGTRLLVL.

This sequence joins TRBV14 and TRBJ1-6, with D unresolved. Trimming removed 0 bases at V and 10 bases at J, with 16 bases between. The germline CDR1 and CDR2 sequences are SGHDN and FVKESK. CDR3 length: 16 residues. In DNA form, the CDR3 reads TGTGCCAGCAGCCAAGATCTTCCTCAGGTCGGGTCACCCCTCCACTTT. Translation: CASSQDLPQVGSPLHF.

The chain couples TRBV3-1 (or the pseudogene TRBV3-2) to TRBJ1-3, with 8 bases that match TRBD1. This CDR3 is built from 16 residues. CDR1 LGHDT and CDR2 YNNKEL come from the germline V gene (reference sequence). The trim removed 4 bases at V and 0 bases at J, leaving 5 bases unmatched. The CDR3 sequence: CASSRRDRLSGNTIYF. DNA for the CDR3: TGTGCCAGCAGCCGCCGGGACAGGCTCTCTGGAAACACCATATATTTT.

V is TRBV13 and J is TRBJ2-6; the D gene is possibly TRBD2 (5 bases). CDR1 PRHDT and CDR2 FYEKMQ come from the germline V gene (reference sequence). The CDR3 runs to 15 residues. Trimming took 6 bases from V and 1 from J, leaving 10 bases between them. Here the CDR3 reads CASSRGKSGANVLTF. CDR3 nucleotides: TGTGCCAGCAGTAGAGGGAAATCTGGGGCCAACGTCCTGACTTTC.

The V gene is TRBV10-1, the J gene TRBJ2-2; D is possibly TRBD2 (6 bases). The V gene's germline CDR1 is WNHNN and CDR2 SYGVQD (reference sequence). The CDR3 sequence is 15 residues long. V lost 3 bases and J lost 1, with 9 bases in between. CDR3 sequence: CASSDRRENTGELFF. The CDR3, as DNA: TGCGCCAGCAGTGATAGGAGGGAGAACACCGGGGAGCTGTTTTTT.

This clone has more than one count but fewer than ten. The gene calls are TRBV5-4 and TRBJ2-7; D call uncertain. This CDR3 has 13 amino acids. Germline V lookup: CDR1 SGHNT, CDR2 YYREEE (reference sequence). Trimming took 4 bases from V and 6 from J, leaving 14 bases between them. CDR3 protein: CASSLPTKSEQYF. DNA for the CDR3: TGTGCCAGCAGCCTGCCCACTAAGAGCGAGCAGTACTTC. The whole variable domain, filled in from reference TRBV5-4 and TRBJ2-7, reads ETGVTQSPTHLIKTRGQQVTLRCSSQSGHNTVSWYQQALGQGPQFIFQYYREEENGRGNFPPRFSGLQFPNYSSELNVNALELDDSALYLCASSLPTKSEQYFGPGTRLTVT.